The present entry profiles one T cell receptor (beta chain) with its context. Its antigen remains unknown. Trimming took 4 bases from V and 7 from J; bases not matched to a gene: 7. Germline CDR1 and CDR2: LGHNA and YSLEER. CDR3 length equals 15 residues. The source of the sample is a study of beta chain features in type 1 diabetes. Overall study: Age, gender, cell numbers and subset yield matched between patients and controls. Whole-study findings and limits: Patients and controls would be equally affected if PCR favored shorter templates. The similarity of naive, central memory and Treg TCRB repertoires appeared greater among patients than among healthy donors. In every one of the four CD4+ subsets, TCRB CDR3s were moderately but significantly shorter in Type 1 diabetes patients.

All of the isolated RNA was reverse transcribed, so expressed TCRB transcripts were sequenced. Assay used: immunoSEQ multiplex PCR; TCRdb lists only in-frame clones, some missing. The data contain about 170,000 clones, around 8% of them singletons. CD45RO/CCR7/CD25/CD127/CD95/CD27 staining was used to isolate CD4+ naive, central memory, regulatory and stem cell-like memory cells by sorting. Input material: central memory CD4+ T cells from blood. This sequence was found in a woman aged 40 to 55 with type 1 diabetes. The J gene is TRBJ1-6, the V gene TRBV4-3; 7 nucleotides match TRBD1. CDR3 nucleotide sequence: TGCGCCAGCAGCCCACAGGGGTCCGTAAATTCACCCCTCCACTTT. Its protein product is CASSPQGSVNSPLHF.